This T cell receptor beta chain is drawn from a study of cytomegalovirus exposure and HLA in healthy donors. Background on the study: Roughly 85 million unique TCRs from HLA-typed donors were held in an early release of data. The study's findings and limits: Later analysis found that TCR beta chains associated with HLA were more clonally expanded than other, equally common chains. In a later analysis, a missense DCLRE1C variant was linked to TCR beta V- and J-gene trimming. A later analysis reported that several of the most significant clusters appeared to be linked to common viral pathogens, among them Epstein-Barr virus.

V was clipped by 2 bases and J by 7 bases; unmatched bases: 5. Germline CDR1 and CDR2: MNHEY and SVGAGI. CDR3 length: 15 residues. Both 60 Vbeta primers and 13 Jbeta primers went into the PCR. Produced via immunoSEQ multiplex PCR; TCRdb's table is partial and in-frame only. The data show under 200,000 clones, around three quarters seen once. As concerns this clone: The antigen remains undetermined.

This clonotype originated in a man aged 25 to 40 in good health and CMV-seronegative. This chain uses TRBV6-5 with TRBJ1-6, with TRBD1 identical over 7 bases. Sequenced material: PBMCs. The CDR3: CASSYTGTVNSPLHF. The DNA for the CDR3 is TGTGCCAGCAGTTACACCGGGACAGTCAATTCACCCCTCCACTTT.